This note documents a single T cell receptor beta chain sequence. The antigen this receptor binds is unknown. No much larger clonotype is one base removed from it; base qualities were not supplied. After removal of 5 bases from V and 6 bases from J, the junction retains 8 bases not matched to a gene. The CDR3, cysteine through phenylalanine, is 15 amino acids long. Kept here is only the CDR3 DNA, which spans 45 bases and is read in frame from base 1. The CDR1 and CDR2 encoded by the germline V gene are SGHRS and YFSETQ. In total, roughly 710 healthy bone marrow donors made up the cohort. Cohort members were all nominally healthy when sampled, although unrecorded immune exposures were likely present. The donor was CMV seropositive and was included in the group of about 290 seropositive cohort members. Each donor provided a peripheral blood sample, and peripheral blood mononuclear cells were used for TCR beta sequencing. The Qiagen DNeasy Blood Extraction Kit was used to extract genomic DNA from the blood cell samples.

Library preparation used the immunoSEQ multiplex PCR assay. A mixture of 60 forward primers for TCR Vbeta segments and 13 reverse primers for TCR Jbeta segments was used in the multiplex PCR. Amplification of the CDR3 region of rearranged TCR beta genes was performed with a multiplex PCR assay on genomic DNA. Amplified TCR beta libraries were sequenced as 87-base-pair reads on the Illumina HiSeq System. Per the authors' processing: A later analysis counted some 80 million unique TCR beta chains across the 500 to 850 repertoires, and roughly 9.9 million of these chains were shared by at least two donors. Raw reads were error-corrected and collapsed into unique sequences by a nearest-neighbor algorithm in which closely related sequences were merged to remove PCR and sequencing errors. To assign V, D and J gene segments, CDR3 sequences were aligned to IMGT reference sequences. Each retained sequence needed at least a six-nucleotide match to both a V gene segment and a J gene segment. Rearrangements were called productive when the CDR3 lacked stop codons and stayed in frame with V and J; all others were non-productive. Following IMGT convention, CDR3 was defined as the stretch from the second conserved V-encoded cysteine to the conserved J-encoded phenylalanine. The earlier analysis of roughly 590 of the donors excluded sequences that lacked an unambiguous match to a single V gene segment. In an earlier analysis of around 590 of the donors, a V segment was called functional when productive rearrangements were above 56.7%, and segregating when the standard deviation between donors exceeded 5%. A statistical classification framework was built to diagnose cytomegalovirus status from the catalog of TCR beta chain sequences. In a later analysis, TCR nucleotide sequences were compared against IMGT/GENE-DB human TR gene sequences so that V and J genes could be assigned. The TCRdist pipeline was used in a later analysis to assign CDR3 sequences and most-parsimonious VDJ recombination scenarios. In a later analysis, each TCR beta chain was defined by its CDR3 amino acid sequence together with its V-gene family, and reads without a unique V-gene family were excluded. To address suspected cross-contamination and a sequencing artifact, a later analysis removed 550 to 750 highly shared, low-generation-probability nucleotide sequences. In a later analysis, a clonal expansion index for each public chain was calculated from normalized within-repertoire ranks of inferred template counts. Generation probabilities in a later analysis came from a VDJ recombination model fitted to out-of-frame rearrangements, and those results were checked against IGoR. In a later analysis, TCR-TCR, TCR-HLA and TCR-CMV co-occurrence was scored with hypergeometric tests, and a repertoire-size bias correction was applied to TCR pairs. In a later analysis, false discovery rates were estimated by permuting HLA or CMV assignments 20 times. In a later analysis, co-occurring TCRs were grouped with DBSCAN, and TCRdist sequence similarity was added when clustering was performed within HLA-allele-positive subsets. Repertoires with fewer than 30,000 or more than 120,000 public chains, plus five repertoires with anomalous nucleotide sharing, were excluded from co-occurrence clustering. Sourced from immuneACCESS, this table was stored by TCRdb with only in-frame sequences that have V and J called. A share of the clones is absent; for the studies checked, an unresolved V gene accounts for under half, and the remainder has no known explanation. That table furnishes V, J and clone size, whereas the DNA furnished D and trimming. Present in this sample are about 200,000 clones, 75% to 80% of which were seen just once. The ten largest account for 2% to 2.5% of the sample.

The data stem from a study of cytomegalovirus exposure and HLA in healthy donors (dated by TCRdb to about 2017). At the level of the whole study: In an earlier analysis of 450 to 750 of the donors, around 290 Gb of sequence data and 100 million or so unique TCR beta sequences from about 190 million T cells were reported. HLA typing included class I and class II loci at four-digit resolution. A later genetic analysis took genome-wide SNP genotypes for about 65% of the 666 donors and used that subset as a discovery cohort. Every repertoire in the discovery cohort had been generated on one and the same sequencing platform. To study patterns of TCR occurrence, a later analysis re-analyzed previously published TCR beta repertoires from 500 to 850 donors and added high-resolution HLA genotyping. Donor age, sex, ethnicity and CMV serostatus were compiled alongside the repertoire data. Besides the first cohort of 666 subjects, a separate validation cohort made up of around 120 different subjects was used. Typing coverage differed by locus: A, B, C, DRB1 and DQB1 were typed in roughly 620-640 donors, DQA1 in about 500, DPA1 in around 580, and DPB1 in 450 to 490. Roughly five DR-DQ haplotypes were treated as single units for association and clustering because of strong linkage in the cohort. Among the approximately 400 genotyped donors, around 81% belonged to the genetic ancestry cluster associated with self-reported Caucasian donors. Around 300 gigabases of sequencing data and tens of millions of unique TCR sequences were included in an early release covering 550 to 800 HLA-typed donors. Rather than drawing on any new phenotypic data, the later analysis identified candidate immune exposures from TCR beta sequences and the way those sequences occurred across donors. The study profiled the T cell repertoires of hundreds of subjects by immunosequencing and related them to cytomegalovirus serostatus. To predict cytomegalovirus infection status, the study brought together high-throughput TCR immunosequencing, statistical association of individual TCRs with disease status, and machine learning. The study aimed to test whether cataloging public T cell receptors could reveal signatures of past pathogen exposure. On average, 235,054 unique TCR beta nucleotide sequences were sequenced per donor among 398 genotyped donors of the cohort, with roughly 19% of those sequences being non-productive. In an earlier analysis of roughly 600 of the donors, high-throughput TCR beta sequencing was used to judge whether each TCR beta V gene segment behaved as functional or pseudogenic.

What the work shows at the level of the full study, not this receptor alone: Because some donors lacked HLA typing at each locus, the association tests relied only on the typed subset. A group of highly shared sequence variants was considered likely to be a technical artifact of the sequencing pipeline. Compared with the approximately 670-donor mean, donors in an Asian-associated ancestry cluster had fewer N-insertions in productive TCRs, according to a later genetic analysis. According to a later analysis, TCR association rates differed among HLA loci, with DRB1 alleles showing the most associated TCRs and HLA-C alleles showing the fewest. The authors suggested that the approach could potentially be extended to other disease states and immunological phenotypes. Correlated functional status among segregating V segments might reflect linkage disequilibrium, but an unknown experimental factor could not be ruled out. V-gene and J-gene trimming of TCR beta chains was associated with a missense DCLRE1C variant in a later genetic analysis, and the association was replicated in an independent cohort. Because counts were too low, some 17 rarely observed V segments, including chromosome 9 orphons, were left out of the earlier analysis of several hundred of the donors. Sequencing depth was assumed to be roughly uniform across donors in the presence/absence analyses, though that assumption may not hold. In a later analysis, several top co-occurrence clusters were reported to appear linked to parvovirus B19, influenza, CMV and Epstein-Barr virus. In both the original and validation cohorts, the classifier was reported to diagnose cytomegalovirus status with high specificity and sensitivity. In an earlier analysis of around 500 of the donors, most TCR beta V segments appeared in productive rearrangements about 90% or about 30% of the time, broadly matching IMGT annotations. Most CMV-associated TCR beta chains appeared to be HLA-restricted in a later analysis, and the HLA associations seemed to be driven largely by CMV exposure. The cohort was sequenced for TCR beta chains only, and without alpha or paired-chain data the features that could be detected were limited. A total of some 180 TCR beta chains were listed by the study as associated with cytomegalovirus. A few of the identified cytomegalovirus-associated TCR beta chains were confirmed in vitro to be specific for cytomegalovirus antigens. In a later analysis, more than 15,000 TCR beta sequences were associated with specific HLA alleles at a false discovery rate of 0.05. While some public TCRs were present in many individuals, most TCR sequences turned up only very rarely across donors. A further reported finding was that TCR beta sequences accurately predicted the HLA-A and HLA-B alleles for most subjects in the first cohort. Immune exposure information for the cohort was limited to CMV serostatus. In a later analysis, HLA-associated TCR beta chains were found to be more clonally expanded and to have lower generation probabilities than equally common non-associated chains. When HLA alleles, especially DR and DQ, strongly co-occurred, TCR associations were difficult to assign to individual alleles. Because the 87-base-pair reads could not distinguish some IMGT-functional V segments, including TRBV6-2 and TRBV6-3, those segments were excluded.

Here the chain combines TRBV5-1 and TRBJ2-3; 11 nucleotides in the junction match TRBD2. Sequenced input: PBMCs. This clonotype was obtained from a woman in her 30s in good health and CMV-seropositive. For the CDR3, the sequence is CASRPGLAVPDTQYF. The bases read TGCGCCAGCAGACCGGGACTAGCGGTGCCGGATACGCAGTATTTT.